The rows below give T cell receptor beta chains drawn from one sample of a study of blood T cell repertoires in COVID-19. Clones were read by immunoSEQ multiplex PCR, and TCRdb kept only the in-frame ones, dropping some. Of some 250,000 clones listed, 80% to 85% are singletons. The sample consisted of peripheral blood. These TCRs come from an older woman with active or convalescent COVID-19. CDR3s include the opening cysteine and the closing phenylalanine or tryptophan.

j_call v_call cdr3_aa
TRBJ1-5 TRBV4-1 CASSRGTGGEGQPQHF
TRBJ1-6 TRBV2 CASSEIGQPNSPLHF
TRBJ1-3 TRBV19 CASSIRGAGNTIYF
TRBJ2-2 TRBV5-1 CASSLVLAGSTGELFF
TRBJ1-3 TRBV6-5 CASSWTGKAGNTIYF
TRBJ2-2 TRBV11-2 CASSLGLALAGELFF
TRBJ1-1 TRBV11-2 CASRRTQGWDTEAFF
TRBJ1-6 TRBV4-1 CASSQEIARESNSPLHF
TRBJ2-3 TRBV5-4 CASSLRDSGPTDTQYF
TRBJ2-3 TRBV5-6 CASSLGRSPETDTQYF
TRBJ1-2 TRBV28 CASSSITPGQGPYGYTF
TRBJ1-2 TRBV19 CASSTQQGRDGYTF
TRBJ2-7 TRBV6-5 CASRIDSGREQYF
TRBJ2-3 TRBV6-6 CASSLTGQGGDTQYF
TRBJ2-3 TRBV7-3 CASSPSGQLTDTQYF
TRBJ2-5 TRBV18 CASSPPAGQETQYF
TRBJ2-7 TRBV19 CASSIAQGTYEQYF
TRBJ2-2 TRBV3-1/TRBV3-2 CASSYSSTLAGVNTGELFF
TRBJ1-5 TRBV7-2 CASSPGQGFNQPQHF
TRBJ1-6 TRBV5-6 CASSRGTGDNSPLHF
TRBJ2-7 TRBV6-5 CASSTPGHSYEQYF
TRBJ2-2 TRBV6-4 CASSDSPGGSGELFF
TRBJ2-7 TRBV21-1 CASTLYREGSYEQYF
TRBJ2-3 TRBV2 CASSGGPLTDTQYF
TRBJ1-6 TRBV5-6 CASSLGGAGGNSPLHF
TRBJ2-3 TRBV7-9 CASSFSGTTDTQYF
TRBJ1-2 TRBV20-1 CSATGNYGYTF
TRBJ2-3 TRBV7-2 CASSRRAGTTDTQYF
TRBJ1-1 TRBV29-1 CSATGDTLNTEAFF
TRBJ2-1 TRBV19 CASSTPRGSSYNEQFF
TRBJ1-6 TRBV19 CASSISSGARPLHF
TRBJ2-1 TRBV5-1 CASSLGADSYNEQFF
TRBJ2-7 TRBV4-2 CASSQVPVPSSYEQYF
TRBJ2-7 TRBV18 CASSPGAGGNSYEQYF
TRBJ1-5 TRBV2 CASRGTENRPQHF
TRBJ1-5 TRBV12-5 CASVGTVSNQPQHF